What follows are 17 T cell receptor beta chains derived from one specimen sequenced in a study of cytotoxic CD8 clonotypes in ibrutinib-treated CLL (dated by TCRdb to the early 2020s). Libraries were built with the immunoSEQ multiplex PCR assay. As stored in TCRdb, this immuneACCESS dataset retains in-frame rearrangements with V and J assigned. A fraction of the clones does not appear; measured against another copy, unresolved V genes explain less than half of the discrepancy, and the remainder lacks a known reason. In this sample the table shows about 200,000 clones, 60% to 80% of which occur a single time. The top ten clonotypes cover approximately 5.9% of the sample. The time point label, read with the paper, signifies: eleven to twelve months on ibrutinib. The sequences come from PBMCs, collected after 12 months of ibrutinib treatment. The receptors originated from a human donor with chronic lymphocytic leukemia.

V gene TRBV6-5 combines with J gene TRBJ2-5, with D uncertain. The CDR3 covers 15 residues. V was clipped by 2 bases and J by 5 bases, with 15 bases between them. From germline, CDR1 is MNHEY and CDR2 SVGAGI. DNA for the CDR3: TGTGCCAGCAGTTACGATAGTAGTCGGAGCGAGACCCAGTACTTC. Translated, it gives CASSYDSSRSETQYF.

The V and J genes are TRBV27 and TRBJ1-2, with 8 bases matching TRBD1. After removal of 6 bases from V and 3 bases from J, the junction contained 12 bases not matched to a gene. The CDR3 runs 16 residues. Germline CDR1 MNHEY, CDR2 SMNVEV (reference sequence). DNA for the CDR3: TGTGCCAGCAGGCCTCTCGGACAGGGACGAGACTATGGCTACACCTTC. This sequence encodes CASRPLGQGRDYGYTF.

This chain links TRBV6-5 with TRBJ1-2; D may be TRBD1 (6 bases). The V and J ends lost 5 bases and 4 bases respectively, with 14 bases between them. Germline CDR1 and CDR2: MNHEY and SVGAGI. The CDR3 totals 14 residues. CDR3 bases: TGTGCCAGCAGTCGCCACAGGGTCGGCTATGGCTACACCTTC. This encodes CASSRHRVGYGYTF.

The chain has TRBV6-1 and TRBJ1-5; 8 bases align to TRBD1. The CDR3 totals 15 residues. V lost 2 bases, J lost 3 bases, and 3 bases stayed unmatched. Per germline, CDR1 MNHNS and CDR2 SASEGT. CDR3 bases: TGTGCCAGCAGTGAACGACAGGGGATCAATCAGCCCCAGCATTTT. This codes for CASSERQGINQPQHF.

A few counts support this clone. The CDR3 is CAWNQVNTIYF. Here the CDR3 DNA reads TGTGCCTGGAACCAGGTGAACACCATATATTTT. This chain connects TRBV30 to TRBJ1-3; D gene ambiguous. The CDR3 loop spans 11 amino acids. The germline V and J ends were trimmed by 4 bases and 7 bases, with 8 bases remaining between them. Germline lookup yields CDR1 GTSNPN and CDR2 SVGIG (reference sequence).

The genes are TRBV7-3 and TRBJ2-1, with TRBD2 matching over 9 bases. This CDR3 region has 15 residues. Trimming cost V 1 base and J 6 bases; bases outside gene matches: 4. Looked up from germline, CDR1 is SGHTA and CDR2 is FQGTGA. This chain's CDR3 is CASSLMVSGSNEQFF. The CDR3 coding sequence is TGTGCCAGCAGCTTAATGGTTAGCGGGAGCAATGAGCAGTTCTTC.

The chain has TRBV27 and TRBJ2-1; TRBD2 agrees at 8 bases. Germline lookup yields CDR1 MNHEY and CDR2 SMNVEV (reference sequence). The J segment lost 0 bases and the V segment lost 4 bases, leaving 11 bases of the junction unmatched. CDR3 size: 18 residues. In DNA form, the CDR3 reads TGTGCCAGCAGTTCTGTAGCGGGGTTTTTTAGCTCCTACAATGAGCAGTTCTTC. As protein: CASSSVAGFFSSYNEQFF.

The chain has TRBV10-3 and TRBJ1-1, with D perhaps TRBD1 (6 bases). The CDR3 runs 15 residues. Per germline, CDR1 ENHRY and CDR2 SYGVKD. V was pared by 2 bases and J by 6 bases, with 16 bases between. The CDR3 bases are TGTGCCATCAGTGAGCGGCAGTCTGCAGGGGCTGAAGCTTTCTTT. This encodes CAISERQSAGAEAFF.

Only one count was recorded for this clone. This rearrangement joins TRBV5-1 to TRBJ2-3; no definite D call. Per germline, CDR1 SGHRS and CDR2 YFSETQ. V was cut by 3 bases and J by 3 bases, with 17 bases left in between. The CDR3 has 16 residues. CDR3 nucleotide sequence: TGCGCCAGCAGCTGGGGATCCGCGGTGGGGACAGATACGCAGTATTTT. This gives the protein CASSWGSAVGTDTQYF. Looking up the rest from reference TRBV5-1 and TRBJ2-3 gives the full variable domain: KAGVTQTPRYLIKTRGQQVTLSCSPISGHRSVSWYQQTPGQGLQFLFEYFSETQRNKGNFPGRFSGRQFSNSRSEMNVSTLELGDSALYLCASSWGSAVGTDTQYFGPGTRLTVL.

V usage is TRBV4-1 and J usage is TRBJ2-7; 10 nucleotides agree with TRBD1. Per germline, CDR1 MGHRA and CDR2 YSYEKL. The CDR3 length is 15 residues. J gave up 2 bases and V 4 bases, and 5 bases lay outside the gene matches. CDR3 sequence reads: CASSLGGTGAYEQYF. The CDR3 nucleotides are TGCGCCAGCAGCCTGGGAGGGACAGGGGCCTACGAGCAGTACTTC.

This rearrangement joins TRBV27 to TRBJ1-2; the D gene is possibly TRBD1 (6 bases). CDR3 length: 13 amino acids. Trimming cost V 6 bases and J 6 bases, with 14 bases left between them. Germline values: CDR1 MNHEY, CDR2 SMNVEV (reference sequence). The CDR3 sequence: CASSLTGIHGYTF. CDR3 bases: TGTGCCAGCAGCCTTACAGGGATCCATGGCTACACCTTC.

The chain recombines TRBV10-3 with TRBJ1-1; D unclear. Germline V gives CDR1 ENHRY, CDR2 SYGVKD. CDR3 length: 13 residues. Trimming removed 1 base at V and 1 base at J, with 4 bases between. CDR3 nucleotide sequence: TGTGCCATCAGTGAGTACGGGAACACTGAAGCTTTCTTT. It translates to CAISEYGNTEAFF.

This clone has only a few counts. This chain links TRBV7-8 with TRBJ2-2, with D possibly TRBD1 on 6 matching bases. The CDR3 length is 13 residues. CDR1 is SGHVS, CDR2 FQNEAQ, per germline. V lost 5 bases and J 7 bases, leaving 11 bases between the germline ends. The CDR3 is CASSLTGSGELFF. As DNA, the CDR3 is TGTGCCAGCAGCCTTACAGGGAGCGGGGAGCTGTTTTTT.

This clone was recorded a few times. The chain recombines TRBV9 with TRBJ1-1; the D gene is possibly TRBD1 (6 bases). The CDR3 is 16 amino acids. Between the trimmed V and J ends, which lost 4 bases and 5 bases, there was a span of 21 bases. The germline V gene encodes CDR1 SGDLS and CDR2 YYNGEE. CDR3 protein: CASSPPGGRSRTEAFF. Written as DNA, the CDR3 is TGTGCCAGCAGCCCTCCGGGGGGGCGGTCCAGAACTGAAGCTTTCTTT.

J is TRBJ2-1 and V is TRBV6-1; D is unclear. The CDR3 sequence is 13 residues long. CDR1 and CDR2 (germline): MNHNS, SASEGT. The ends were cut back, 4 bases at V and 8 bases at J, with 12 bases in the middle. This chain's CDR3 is CASSAPFGDEQFF. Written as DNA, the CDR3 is TGTGCCAGCAGTGCTCCGTTTGGTGATGAGCAGTTCTTC.

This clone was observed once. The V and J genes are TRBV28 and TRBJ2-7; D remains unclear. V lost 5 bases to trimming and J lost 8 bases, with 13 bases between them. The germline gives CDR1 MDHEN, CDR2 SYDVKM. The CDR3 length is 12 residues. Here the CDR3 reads CASSTTTSKQYF. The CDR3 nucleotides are TGTGCCAGCAGTACCACGACGTCCAAGCAGTACTTC.

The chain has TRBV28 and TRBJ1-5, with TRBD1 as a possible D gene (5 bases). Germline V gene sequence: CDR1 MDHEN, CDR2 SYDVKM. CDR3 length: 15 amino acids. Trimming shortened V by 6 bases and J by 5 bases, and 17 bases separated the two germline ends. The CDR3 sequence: CASRNPDRPHQPQHF. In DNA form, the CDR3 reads TGTGCCAGCAGAAACCCCGACAGACCCCATCAGCCCCAGCATTTT.